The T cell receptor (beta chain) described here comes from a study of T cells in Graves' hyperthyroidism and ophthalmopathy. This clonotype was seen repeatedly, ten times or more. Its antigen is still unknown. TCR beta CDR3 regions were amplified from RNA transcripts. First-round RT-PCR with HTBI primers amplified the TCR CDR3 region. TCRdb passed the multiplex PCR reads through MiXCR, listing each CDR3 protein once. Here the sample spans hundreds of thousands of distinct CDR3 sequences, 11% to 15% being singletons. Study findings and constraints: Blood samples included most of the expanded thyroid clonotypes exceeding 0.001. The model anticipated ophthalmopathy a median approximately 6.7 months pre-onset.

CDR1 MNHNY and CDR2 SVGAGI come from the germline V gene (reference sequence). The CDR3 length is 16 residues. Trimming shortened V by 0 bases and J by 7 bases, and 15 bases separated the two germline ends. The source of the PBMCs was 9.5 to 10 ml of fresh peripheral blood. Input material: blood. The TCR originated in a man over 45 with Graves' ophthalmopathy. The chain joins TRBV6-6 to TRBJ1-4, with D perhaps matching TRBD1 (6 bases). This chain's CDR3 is CASSYSGNRVGEKLFF. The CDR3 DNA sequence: TGTGCCAGCAGTTACTCCGGTAACAGGGTCGGTGAAAAACTGTTTTTT.